This T cell receptor (beta chain) was recorded in a study of T cells after yellow fever vaccination. Turning to the study itself: Low-cell-number fractions underwent preparation using SMART-Seq v4 Ultra Low Input. Study observations and caveats: FACS-sorted repertoires might harbor abundant contaminating clonotypes from the bulk population. Clones that expanded after primary vaccination mostly reappeared after the booster (around 96% CD4, roughly 90% CD8). Weaker, the secondary response had a peak occurring faster, on day 5 versus 15.

MiXCR, run by TCRdb on the 5' RACE reads, gives a single entry per CDR3 protein. This sample has roughly 190,000 distinct CDR3 sequences, with 9.5% to 11% found just once. In its sample, this clonotype was seen a few times. Its specificity is unknown. Looked up from germline, CDR1 is SEHNR and CDR2 is FQNEAQ (reference sequence). V lost 7 bases and J lost 0; bases outside the gene matches: 5. The CDR3 covers 14 residues. The sequence was obtained from a man aged 18 to 29 who received the YFV17D yellow fever vaccine. The gene calls are TRBV7-9 and TRBJ2-5, with 7 positions matching TRBD1. Sample: CD8+ T cells sorted from PBMCs, taken 15 days after the yellow fever booster vaccination. CDR3 protein: CASTPRGNQETQYF. In DNA, the CDR3 is TGTGCCAGCACCCCCAGGGGGAACCAAGAGACCCAGTACTTC.